One sample yielded the 3 T cell receptor beta chains listed below, sequenced in a study of T cells in Graves' hyperthyroidism and ophthalmopathy (dated by TCRdb to the late 2010s). Receptor amplification or capture employed multiplex PCR. Sequenced using an Illumina HiSeq 2000. Amplification of TCR beta CDR3 regions was carried out from RNA transcripts. The first round of RT-PCR for the TCR CDR3 was performed with the HTBI primer set and the Qiagen OneStep RT-PCR kit. The public sequencing data were trimmed at Q25 with fastp and processed into clonotypes with MiXCR by TCRdb, which kept only in-frame beta chains. Rows matching on CDR3 protein sequence are summarized as one entry with the most common DNA and genes. This sample lists 130,000 to 150,000 distinct CDR3 sequences; approximately 20% were detected once. Jointly, the top ten make up more than 65% of the sample. The sequencing sample was made of blood. The receptor set was obtained from a woman between 50 and 59 years old with Graves' hyperthyroidism that later progressed to Graves' ophthalmopathy.

This clonotype was detected many times. This chain joins TRBV20-1 and TRBJ2-5; the D is unclear. CDR3 length: 11 residues. CDR1 DFQATT and CDR2 SNEGSKA come from the germline V gene (reference sequence). Trimming took 3 bases from V and 7 from J, leaving 9 bases between them. As DNA, the CDR3 is TGCAGTGCTAGTAAAGTTGGGACCCAGTACTTC. This codes for CSASKVGTQYF.

This clonotype occurred many times. The rearrangement uses TRBV10-2 and TRBJ2-5, with D possibly TRBD2 on 5 matching bases. Trimming shortened V by 0 bases and J by 5 bases, and 13 bases separated the two germline ends. CDR3 length equals 15 residues. Germline lookup yields CDR1 WSHSY and CDR2 SAAADI. CDR3 loop: CASSESWTGRETQYF. CDR3 nucleotides: TGCGCCAGCAGTGAGTCCTGGACGGGAAGGGAGACCCAGTACTTC.

This clonotype was seen repeatedly, ten times or more. This rearrangement joins TRBV27 to TRBJ2-7; 13 nucleotides line up with TRBD2. V was clipped by 5 bases and J by 6 bases; unmatched bases: 13. This CDR3 comprises 17 residues. Germline CDR1 and CDR2: MNHEY and SMNVEV (reference sequence). The CDR3 protein is CASSPIRTSGSKGEQYF. CDR3 DNA sequence: TGTGCCAGCAGTCCTATTAGGACTAGCGGGAGCAAAGGCGAGCAGTACTTC.